The rows below give T cell receptor beta chains drawn from one sample of a study of T-cell memory formation after mild COVID-19. TCRdb passed the 5' RACE reads through MiXCR, listing each CDR3 protein once. The repertoire holds roughly 240,000 distinct CDR3 sequences, 15% seen once, with 2% to 2.5% in the top ten. Sequencing was done on a sample of PBMCs or a T cell subset sorted from them (not recorded which). These receptors all stem from an adult woman who had mild COVID-19 (a few samples of this study predate the infection). Cell type and time point are not known. Both conserved end residues are part of each CDR3. A D gene is named only where the DNA matches it firmly. Expanded clones get a size class; other rows say once, few or many, or leave the size out.

J: TRBJ1-1
D: NA
length: 12
size: NA
V: TRBV27
CDR3: CASSPPAGEAFF
DNA: TGTGCCAGCAGTCCCCCGGCAGGCGAAGCTTTCTTT

J: TRBJ2-7
D: NA
length: 14
size: NA
V: TRBV12-2
CDR3: CASRLEGFAYEQYF
DNA: TGTGCAAGTCGCTTAGAAGGCTTTGCCTACGAGCAGTACTTC

J: TRBJ1-1
D: TRBD1
length: 12
size: NA
V: TRBV12-3/TRBV12-4
CDR3: CASSAGTVEAFF
DNA: TGTGCCAGCAGCGCCGGGACAGTAGAAGCTTTCTTT

J: TRBJ2-7
D: NA
length: 15
size: NA
V: TRBV5-1
CDR3: CASSLRWSNSYEQYF
DNA: TGCGCCAGCAGCCTGCGGTGGTCGAACTCCTACGAGCAGTACTTC

J: TRBJ2-1
D: NA
length: 14
size: NA
V: TRBV10-3
CDR3: CAISAQGGYNEQFF
DNA: TGTGCCATCAGTGCACAGGGCGGCTACAATGAGCAGTTCTTC

J: TRBJ2-1
D: TRBD2
length: 15
size: NA
V: TRBV7-2
CDR3: CASSYRTSWGNEQFF
DNA: TGTGCCAGCAGCTACCGGACTAGCTGGGGGAATGAGCAGTTCTTC

J: TRBJ2-5
D: NA
length: 13
size: few
V: TRBV11-1
CDR3: CASSTWTVETQYF
DNA: TGTGCCAGCAGCACCTGGACGGTAGAGACCCAGTACTTC

J: TRBJ1-1
D: NA
length: 13
size: NA
V: TRBV6-5
CDR3: CASSHYKGTEAFF
DNA: TGTGCCAGCAGCCACTACAAAGGCACTGAAGCTTTCTTT

J: TRBJ2-5
D: TRBD2
length: 14
size: NA
V: TRBV7-2
CDR3: CASSPWGREETQYF
DNA: TGTGCCAGCAGCCCCTGGGGGAGGGAAGAGACCCAGTACTTC

J: TRBJ2-3
D: TRBD2
length: 15
size: NA
V: TRBV11-3
CDR3: CASSWTSGPTDTQYF
DNA: TGTGCCAGCAGCTGGACTAGCGGGCCCACAGATACGCAGTATTTT

J: TRBJ2-7
D: NA
length: 13
size: NA
V: TRBV20-1
CDR3: CSASKVANYEQYF
DNA: TGCAGTGCTAGTAAGGTCGCCAATTACGAGCAGTACTTC

J: TRBJ1-6
D: NA
length: 16
size: NA
V: TRBV6-5
CDR3: CASSPTAEQGHSPLHF
DNA: TGTGCCAGCAGTCCGACCGCGGAACAGGGCCATTCACCCCTCCACTTT

J: TRBJ2-2
D: NA
length: 16
size: many
V: TRBV6-6
CDR3: CASLLWGARGTGELFF
DNA: TGTGCCAGCCTACTATGGGGGGCGCGAGGCACCGGGGAGCTGTTTTTT

J: TRBJ2-7
D: TRBD2
length: 16
size: few
V: TRBV6-2/TRBV6-3
CDR3: CASSPHSSGSPYEQYF
DNA: TGTGCCAGCAGCCCACACTCTAGCGGGAGTCCCTACGAGCAGTACTTC

J: TRBJ2-2
D: NA
length: 17
size: NA
V: TRBV4-1
CDR3: CASSQAGYRTGTGELFF
DNA: TGCGCCAGCAGCCAAGCCGGCTACAGGACGGGCACCGGGGAGCTGTTTTTT

J: TRBJ2-2
D: NA
length: 14
size: few
V: TRBV20-1
CDR3: CSARSQYSTGELFF
DNA: TGCAGTGCTAGATCCCAATACTCCACCGGGGAGCTGTTTTTT

J: TRBJ2-7
D: NA
length: 15
size: few
V: TRBV2
CDR3: CASSSSTTNSYEQYF
DNA: TGTGCCAGCAGTTCCAGTACCACAAACTCCTACGAGCAGTACTTC

J: TRBJ2-2
D: TRBD2
length: 16
size: few
V: TRBV18
CDR3: CASSPLSGDDTGELFF
DNA: TGTGCCAGCTCACCACTCAGCGGGGATGACACCGGGGAGCTGTTTTTT

J: TRBJ2-7
D: TRBD2
length: 16
size: NA
V: TRBV30
CDR3: CAWRFGAAGGYDEQYF
DNA: TGTGCCTGGAGGTTTGGTGCGGCGGGAGGGTATGACGAGCAGTACTTC

J: TRBJ2-7
D: NA
length: 13
size: NA
V: TRBV4-2
CDR3: CASSQEDSYEQYF
DNA: TGTGCCAGCAGCCAAGAGGACTCTTACGAGCAGTACTTC

J: TRBJ2-5
D: TRBD1
length: 17
size: NA
V: TRBV7-9
CDR3: CASSYPRGQGDRETQYF
DNA: TGTGCCAGCAGCTATCCAAGGGGGCAGGGCGACCGAGAGACCCAGTACTTC

J: TRBJ2-2
D: NA
length: 15
size: NA
V: TRBV18
CDR3: CASSPRDTNIGELFF
DNA: TGTGCCAGCTCACCACGGGATACTAACATCGGGGAGCTGTTTTTT

J: TRBJ2-4
D: NA
length: 14
size: many
V: TRBV20-1
CDR3: CSANPGLAKNIQYF
DNA: TGCAGTGCCAACCCTGGGCTAGCCAAAAACATTCAGTACTTC